Presented here are 26 T cell receptor beta chains from one specimen sequenced in a study of cytomegalovirus exposure and HLA in healthy donors. Use of 60 Vbeta and 13 Jbeta primers characterized the PCR. TCRdb's copy holds only in-frame clones and misses some; the assay was immunoSEQ multiplex PCR. The sample shows approximately 220,000 clones, around 85% of them seen only once. Sequencing was performed on PBMCs. The receptor set was obtained from a girl aged 2 to 10 in good health and CMV-seronegative.

V usage is TRBV7-9 and J usage is TRBJ2-1; 9 positions match TRBD2. The CDR3 totals 14 residues. CDR1 is SEHNR and CDR2 is FQNEAQ in the germline V gene (reference sequence). V was pared by 9 bases and J by 2 bases, with 5 bases of the junction left unmatched. CDR3 nucleotides: TGTGCCAGTACCTGGACTAGCGCCTACAATGAGCAGTTCTTC. It encodes CASTWTSAYNEQFF.

The J gene is TRBJ1-1, the V gene TRBV2, with 8 positions matching TRBD1. Germline V gives CDR1 SNHLY, CDR2 FYNNEI. V lost 4 bases and J lost 2; bases outside the gene matches: 6. This CDR3 has 15 residues. As DNA, the CDR3 is TGTGCCAGCAGTGGGTACAGGGGGATCAACACTGAAGCTTTCTTT. Translated: CASSGYRGINTEAFF.

CDR3 in DNA: TGTGCCAGCAGCTGGGGGGACGGGTCCGCTGGAAACACCATATATTTT. As protein: CASSWGDGSAGNTIYF. The chain has TRBV7-9 and TRBJ1-3, with D perhaps matching TRBD1 (5 bases). Germline V gene data show CDR1 as SEHNR and CDR2 as FQNEAQ (reference sequence). The CDR3 contains 16 residues. V was trimmed by 4 bases and J by 2 bases, leaving 15 bases between them.

This sequence joins TRBV5-4 and TRBJ1-2, with 8 bases fitting TRBD1. CDR1 and CDR2 (germline): SGHNT, YYREEE (reference sequence). The CDR3 has 15 residues. J lost 3 bases, V lost 4 bases, and 8 bases had no gene match. The CDR3 DNA reads as TGTGCCAGCAGCCCGTGGACAGGGTTGGACTATGGCTACACCTTC. Protein: CASSPWTGLDYGYTF.

The rearrangement joins TRBV5-1 to TRBJ2-6; TRBD1 might be the D (6 bases). The V end lost 3 bases, the J end lost 0 bases, and 16 bases lay between the germline ends. CDR1 and CDR2 (germline): SGHRS, YFSETQ. The CDR3 is made up of 18 amino acids. CDR3 DNA sequence: TGCGCCAGCAGCTCCTTCGCCCCAGGGGACTCTGGGGCCAACGTCCTGACTTTC. Its translation: CASSSFAPGDSGANVLTF.

The chain recombines TRBV5-1 with TRBJ2-5; possible D gene TRBD2, 6 bases. Germline V gives CDR1 SGHRS, CDR2 YFSETQ. The CDR3 consists of 13 residues. V was pared by 2 bases and J by 4 bases, with 9 bases between. Written as DNA, the CDR3 is TGCGCCAGCAGCTTTACAGCGGGAGAGACCCAGTACTTC. Protein: CASSFTAGETQYF.

The chain has TRBV25-1 and TRBJ2-5, with a tentative D call TRBD2 (5 bases). CDR3 length equals 12 residues. Germline values: CDR1 MGHDK, CDR2 SYGVNS. Trimming pared 6 bases from V and 4 bases from J, leaving 9 bases between. CDR3: CASREAPETQYF. The DNA for the CDR3 is TGTGCCAGCAGGGAGGCCCCAGAGACCCAGTACTTC.

V is TRBV29-1 and J is TRBJ2-5, with 9 bases lining up with TRBD2. The DNA end is more similar to TRBJ2-7, so the J call may be wrong. The CDR3 loop spans 13 amino acids. Germline values: CDR1 SQVTM, CDR2 ANQGSEA. The CDR3: CSVELAGTYEQYF. CDR3 nucleotide sequence: TGCAGCGTTGAACTAGCGGGGACCTACGAGCAGTACTTC.

This chain uses TRBV5-1 with TRBJ2-7; TRBD1 aligns across 8 bases. The germline V gene encodes CDR1 SGHRS and CDR2 YFSETQ. Trimming at V came to 0 bases and at J to 2 bases, leaving 4 bases not matched to a gene. The CDR3 has 15 residues. CDR3 sequence (DNA): TGCGCCAGCAGCTTGGGGACAGGGCACACCTACGAGCAGTACTTC. It specifies CASSLGTGHTYEQYF.

This clone occurred a few times. The rearrangement links TRBV7-2 to TRBJ1-1, with TRBD1 matching 8 bases. The CDR3 is 14 residues long. The V gene end was trimmed by 5 bases and the J gene end by 1 base; junction bases not matched to a gene: 3. The germline CDR1 and CDR2 sequences are SGHTA and FQGNSA. This chain's CDR3 is CASSTGQGNTEAFF. DNA of the CDR3: TGTGCCAGCAGCACCGGACAGGGGAACACTGAAGCTTTCTTT. The whole variable domain, remainder taken from reference TRBV7-2 and TRBJ1-1, is GAGVSQSPSNKVTEKGKDVELRCDPISGHTALYWYRQSLGQGLEFLIYFQGNSAPDKSGLPSDRFSAERTGGSVSTLTIQRTQQEDSAVYLCASSTGQGNTEAFFGQGTRLTVV.

The chain employs TRBV7-9 and TRBJ1-4; D is unresolved. Trimming pared 4 bases from V and 5 bases from J, leaving 11 bases between. Looked up from germline, CDR1 is SEHNR and CDR2 is FQNEAQ (reference sequence). The CDR3 totals 14 residues. Written as DNA, the CDR3 is TGTGCCAGCAGCTCCGAAGACATAAATGAAAAACTGTTTTTT. Its protein product is CASSSEDINEKLFF.

The V gene is TRBV19, the J gene TRBJ2-7; 7 positions match TRBD1. Germline V gene data show CDR1 as LNHDA and CDR2 as SQIVND (reference sequence). CDR3 length equals 15 residues. V was clipped by 4 bases and J by 2 bases; unmatched bases: 8. The CDR3 DNA is TGTGCCAGTAGTACCCGACAGGGTCGTCCCTACGAGCAGTACTTC. Translated: CASSTRQGRPYEQYF.

The gene calls are TRBV9 and TRBJ1-3, with D hard to call. CDR1 is SGDLS, CDR2 YYNGEE, per germline. V lost 0 bases, J lost 0 bases, and 10 bases lay in between. The CDR3 totals 16 residues. CDR3 in amino acids: CASSVDSSSSGNTIYF. The CDR3 DNA reads TGTGCCAGCAGCGTAGACAGCTCATCCTCTGGAAACACCATATATTTT.

The rearrangement joins TRBV7-9 to TRBJ1-1, with unresolved D. Trimming left V 5 bases short and J 7 bases short, with 17 bases between. This CDR3 spans 14 amino acids. CDR1 and CDR2 from the germline V gene are SEHNR and FQNEAQ (reference sequence). CDR3 residues: CASSTLSGSNEAFF. As DNA, the CDR3 is TGTGCCAGCAGCACCCTATCCGGGAGTAATGAAGCTTTCTTT. The full variable domain, completed using reference TRBV7-9 and TRBJ1-1, is DTGVSQNPRHKITKRGQNVTFRCDPISEHNRLYWYRQTLGQGPEFLTYFQNEAQLEKSRLLSDRFSAERPKGSFSTLEIQRTEQGDSAMYLCASSTLSGSNEAFFGQGTRLTVV.

The V call is TRBV4-2, the J call TRBJ1-1; D unresolved. The CDR3 runs to 14 residues. The V end was cut by 4 bases, the J end by 0 bases, with 9 bases between. Germline assignment: CDR1 LGHNA and CDR2 YNFKEQ. CDR3 sequence (DNA): TGTGCCAGCAGCCTAGACAAAATGAACACTGAAGCTTTCTTT. This gives the protein CASSLDKMNTEAFF.

This clone was counted between two and nine times. The gene calls are TRBV6-4 and TRBJ1-6; D unresolved. Trimming took 3 bases from V and 9 from J, leaving 15 bases between them. The CDR3 consists of 15 residues. The V gene's germline CDR1 is MRHNA and CDR2 SNTAGT. CDR3 nucleotide sequence: TGTGCCAGCAGTGAATCGGGTAGAGTCGGTTCACCCCTCCACTTT. It codes for CASSESGRVGSPLHF.

The rearrangement links TRBV18 to TRBJ1-6; possible D gene TRBD1, 6 bases. The CDR3 totals 15 residues. The V gene lost 3 bases and the J gene lost 5 bases, with 11 bases spanning the gap. Germline values: CDR1 KGHSH, CDR2 LQKENI. The CDR3: CASSPLQGNNSPLHF. CDR3 coding DNA: TGTGCCAGCTCACCGTTACAGGGAAATAATTCACCCCTCCACTTT.

CDR3 sequence: CAWSVQGGGNQPQHF. The CDR3 DNA sequence: TGTGCCTGGAGTGTACAGGGGGGGGGAAATCAGCCCCAGCATTTT. The gene calls are TRBV30 and TRBJ1-5; 8 bases are a match to TRBD1. J lost 4 bases, V lost 0 bases, and 5 bases had no gene match. Germline assignment: CDR1 GTSNPN and CDR2 SVGIG (reference sequence). This CDR3 contains 15 residues.

This clone has only one observation. V is TRBV4-1 and J is TRBJ2-5; D ambiguous. The last part of the DNA fits TRBJ2-7 better; the J call may be wrong. CDR1 MGHRA and CDR2 YSYEKL come from the germline V gene. CDR3 length: 15 amino acids. CDR3 residues: CASSQEETVAYEQYF. CDR3 in DNA: TGCGCCAGCAGCCAAGAGGAGACGGTCGCCTACGAGCAGTACTTC.

The chain couples TRBV5-1 to TRBJ2-1; 12 bases map to TRBD2. The CDR3 runs 17 residues. The J segment lost 6 bases and the V segment lost 4 bases, leaving 11 bases of the junction unmatched. The germline V gene encodes CDR1 SGHRS and CDR2 YFSETQ. DNA for the CDR3: TGCGCCAGCAGCCTCACGTGGACTAGCGGGGCTTTCAATGAGCAGTTCTTC. This sequence encodes CASSLTWTSGAFNEQFF.

This clone was seen more than once but under ten times. This sample includes further DNA sequences coding for the same CDR3. The V gene is TRBV5-1, the J gene TRBJ1-3; D is unresolved. Trimming pared 0 bases from V and 1 base from J, leaving 8 bases between. The CDR3 loop spans 15 amino acids. Germline assignment: CDR1 SGHRS and CDR2 YFSETQ. In nucleotides, the CDR3 is TGCGCCAGCAGCTTGGGCACCGGTTCTGGAAACACCATATATTTT. This translates into CASSLGTGSGNTIYF.

J is TRBJ1-2 and V is TRBV5-4; 7 bases are shared with TRBD1. This CDR3 spans 12 amino acids. CDR1 SGHNT and CDR2 YYREEE come from the germline V gene (reference sequence). Unmatched junction bases numbered 3, after V lost 2 bases and J lost 8 bases. CDR3 coding DNA: TGTGCCAGCAGCTTTGCAGGGGGAGGCTACACCTTC. It is translated as CASSFAGGGYTF.

The chain couples TRBV29-1 to TRBJ2-7; no reliable D call. Trimming shortened V by 6 bases and J by 4 bases, and 13 bases separated the two germline ends. This CDR3 spans 12 amino acids. Per germline, CDR1 SQVTM and CDR2 ANQGSEA. DNA of the CDR3: TGCAGCGTAGTGACCCCTAGATACGAGCAGTACTTC. This gives the protein CSVVTPRYEQYF.

The gene calls are TRBV5-1 and TRBJ2-7; 10 bases are a match to TRBD2. The CDR3 loop spans 16 amino acids. Germline V gives CDR1 SGHRS, CDR2 YFSETQ. Trimming took 4 bases from V and 3 from J; bases not matched to a gene: 10. DNA of the CDR3: TGCGCCAGCAGCGGGGGGGCTAGCGGGAGTTTCTACGAGCAGTACTTC. Protein: CASSGGASGSFYEQYF. Full variable domain (outside the CDR3, taken from reference TRBV5-1 and TRBJ2-7): KAGVTQTPRYLIKTRGQQVTLSCSPISGHRSVSWYQQTPGQGLQFLFEYFSETQRNKGNFPGRFSGRQFSNSRSEMNVSTLELGDSALYLCASSGGASGSFYEQYFGPGTRLTVT.

This chain connects TRBV9 to TRBJ2-7, with D maybe TRBD1 (6 bases). CDR1 and CDR2 (germline): SGDLS, YYNGEE. V gave up 3 bases and J gave up 7 bases, with 11 bases separating them. The CDR3 is made up of 12 amino acids. CDR3: CASSARDKEQYF. Here the CDR3 DNA reads TGTGCCAGCAGCGCCCGGGACAAAGAGCAGTACTTC. The entire variable domain, with the rest obtained from reference TRBV9 and TRBJ2-7, is as follows: DSGVTQTPKHLITATGQRVTLRCSPRSGDLSVYWYQQSLDQGLQFLIQYYNGEERAKGNILERFSAQQFPDLHSELNLSSLELGDSALYFCASSARDKEQYFGPGTRLTVT.

The genes are TRBV5-6 and TRBJ2-5; TRBD1 matches 8 bases. The trim removed 4 bases at V and 7 bases at J, leaving 6 bases unmatched. Germline V CDR1 and CDR2: SGHDT, YYEEEE. This CDR3 spans 13 amino acids. CDR3 DNA: TGTGCCAGCAGCCTGGACAGGGACGGGACCCAGTACTTC. Translating it yields CASSLDRDGTQYF.